These 22 T cell receptor beta chains came from one sample sequenced in a study of T cell responses to AZD1222 COVID-19 vaccine. TCRdb keeps only in-frame clones here, not all; method: immunoSEQ multiplex PCR. Of approximately 84,000 clones detected, 83% appear once; the ten largest clones hold roughly 1.3%. The source material was peripheral blood, sampled 28 days after the second AZD1222 dose. The source of these receptors is an adult who received the AZD1222 COVID-19 vaccine.

This clone was recorded only once. This chain links TRBV28 with TRBJ1-5; D not certain. Germline V gene sequence: CDR1 MDHEN, CDR2 SYDVKM. The CDR3 has 12 amino acids. Trimming removed 7 bases at V and 4 bases at J, with 8 bases between. CDR3 bases: TGTGCCAGCAAAGGCCGGAATCAGCCCCAGCATTTT. Its protein product is CASKGRNQPQHF.

This clone was seen once. The chain carries TRBV29-1 and TRBJ2-7; possibly TRBD1 or TRBD2 for D (5 bases each). The CDR3 is 13 residues long. The V gene lost 4 bases and the J gene lost 4 bases, with 14 bases spanning the gap. Germline CDR1 SQVTM, CDR2 ANQGSEA. CDR3 amino acids: CSVGSLEGYEQYF. The CDR3 nucleotides are TGCAGCGTTGGGTCCCTCGAGGGGTACGAGCAGTACTTC.

The chain links TRBV5-6 to TRBJ2-7; the D gene is possibly TRBD2 (6 bases). V was clipped by 4 bases and J by 3 bases, with 17 bases between them. Germline V gives CDR1 SGHDT, CDR2 YYEEEE. CDR3 length equals 15 residues. CDR3 bases: TGTGCCAGCAGCCCCCGGGACCCGGGGGTCTACGAGCAGTACTTC. Translating gives CASSPRDPGVYEQYF.

J is TRBJ1-4 and V is TRBV5-8; TRBD1 is a possible D gene (5 bases). The CDR3 has 14 amino acids. The V gene's germline CDR1 is SGHTS and CDR2 YDEGEE. The germline V and J ends were trimmed by 1 base and 2 bases, with 6 bases remaining between them. The CDR3 bases are TGTGCCAGCAGCTTGTGGGGGACTAATGAAAAACTGTTTTTT. The encoded protein is CASSLWGTNEKLFF.

This clone was counted at least ten times. The chain recombines TRBV30 with TRBJ1-2; TRBD1 matches 10 bases. CDR3 length: 15 amino acids. V was clipped by 1 base and J by 4 bases; unmatched bases: 6. From germline, CDR1 is GTSNPN and CDR2 SVGIG (reference sequence). Written as DNA, the CDR3 is TGTGCCTGGAGTGGTCTAGGACAGGGGGGCTATGGCTACACCTTC. This gives the protein CAWSGLGQGGYGYTF. Full variable domain (missing parts from reference TRBV30 and TRBJ1-2): SQTIHQWPATLVQPVGSPLSLECTVEGTSNPNLYWYRQAAGRGLQLLFYSVGIGQISSEVPQNLSASRPQDRQFILSSKKLLLSDSGFYLCAWSGLGQGGYGYTFGSGTRLTVV.

This chain links TRBV7-9 with TRBJ1-3; no definite D call. V lost 5 bases and J lost 0, with 8 bases in between. CDR3 length: 14 residues. Germline V lookup: CDR1 SEHNR, CDR2 FQNEAQ (reference sequence). CDR3 protein: CASSLPDSGNTIYF. CDR3 DNA: TGTGCCAGCAGCCTCCCAGACTCTGGAAACACCATATATTTT.

The gene calls are TRBV7-2 and TRBJ2-1; 7 bases fit TRBD1. Losses at the gene ends were 1 base for V and 8 bases for J; bases not matched to a gene: 11. This CDR3 is built from 16 residues. In germline, CDR1 is SGHTA, CDR2 FQGNSA. DNA of the CDR3: TGTGCCAGCAGCTTAGTCACAGGGGCAGGGGCCGATGAGCAGTTCTTC. This encodes CASSLVTGAGADEQFF.

This clone was seen only once. This chain links TRBV7-9 with TRBJ1-3; D gene ambiguous. CDR3 size: 14 residues. CDR1 SEHNR and CDR2 FQNEAQ come from the germline V gene (reference sequence). Trimming removed 1 base from V and 2 bases from J, with 6 bases in between. The CDR3 DNA reads TGTGCCAGCAGCTTAGGGATGACTGGAAACACCATATATTTT. Amino acid sequence: CASSLGMTGNTIYF.

The DNA for the CDR3 is TGTGCCAGCAGCCGGGACAGGGGATCAGGCCGCAATCAGCCCCAGCATTTT. This translates into CASSRDRGSGRNQPQHF. The V and J genes are TRBV21-1 and TRBJ1-5; the D call of TRBD1 is as the table states it, not checked on the DNA. TRBV21-1 is noted as a pseudogene. The CDR3 runs 17 residues.

The chain joins TRBV30 to TRBJ2-1; 11 nucleotides align to TRBD2. The CDR3 runs to 18 residues. Per germline, CDR1 GTSNPN and CDR2 SVGIG (reference sequence). With 2 bases clipped from V and 3 bases from J, the junction kept 12 bases outside the gene matches. CDR3 nucleotides: TGTGCCTGGAGTAGCAGGGAGAGGACTAGCGGGCACTACAATGAGCAGTTCTTC. Residues: CAWSSRERTSGHYNEQFF.

The V and J genes are TRBV7-9 and TRBJ2-7, with 12 bases fitting TRBD2. In germline, CDR1 is SEHNR, CDR2 FQNEAQ (reference sequence). V dropped 8 bases and J dropped 0; count of bases not matched to a gene: 8. The CDR3 runs to 16 residues. The DNA for the CDR3 is TGTGCCAGCGTCACAACTAGCGGGGGGCGCTCCTACGAGCAGTACTTC. It specifies CASVTTSGGRSYEQYF.

In its sample, this clone was seen once. This chain connects TRBV25-1 to TRBJ1-4, with TRBD1 matching over 8 bases. V lost 8 bases and J lost 3; bases outside the gene matches: 2. CDR1 is MGHDK and CDR2 is SYGVNS in the germline V gene. The CDR3 consists of 13 residues. The CDR3 loop is CASQGAPNEKLFF. DNA of the CDR3: TGTGCCAGCCAGGGGGCACCTAATGAAAAACTGTTTTTT.

The chain employs TRBV2 and TRBJ2-2; possibly TRBD2 for D (6 bases). This CDR3 spans 14 amino acids. The ends were cut back, 8 bases at V and 1 base at J, with 11 bases in the middle. Per the germline V gene, CDR1 is SNHLY and CDR2 is FYNNEI. The CDR3 loop is CASPGDWNTGELFF. CDR3 nucleotide sequence: TGTGCCAGCCCCGGGGACTGGAACACCGGGGAGCTGTTTTTT. Based on the CDR3 plus reference TRBV2 and TRBJ2-2, the full variable domain is EPEVTQTPSHQVTQMGQEVILRCVPISNHLYFYWYRQILGQKVEFLVSFYNNEISEKSEIFDDQFSVERPDGSNFTLKIRSTKLEDSAMYFCASPGDWNTGELFFGEGSRLTVL.

This chain uses TRBV28 with TRBJ2-7, with 11 bases lining up with TRBD2. This CDR3 is built from 13 residues. Germline CDR1 is MDHEN and CDR2 is SYDVKM. The V and J ends lost 10 bases and 2 bases, in that order; junction bases with no gene match: 4. CDR3 region: CATQTSGTYEQYF. The CDR3 DNA is TGTGCCACCCAGACTAGCGGGACCTACGAGCAGTACTTC.

The chain uses TRBV25-1 and TRBJ1-6; 7 bases match TRBD1. Germline CDR1 and CDR2: MGHDK and SYGVNS. The CDR3 consists of 14 residues. The junction had 6 bases not matched to a gene; V was cut back by 6 bases and J by 7 bases. The CDR3 DNA is TGTGCCAGCAGAGAGACAGGGCACAATTCACCCCTCCACTTT. It encodes CASRETGHNSPLHF.

This chain joins TRBV5-6 and TRBJ2-5; TRBD2 might be the D (5 bases). V was cut by 4 bases and J by 3 bases, with 10 bases left in between. Per the germline V gene, CDR1 is SGHDT and CDR2 is YYEEEE. This CDR3 spans 13 amino acids. The chain's CDR3 is CASSRGVKETQYF. Written as DNA, the CDR3 is TGTGCCAGCAGCCGGGGAGTGAAAGAGACCCAGTACTTC.

The chain employs TRBV9 and TRBJ1-1; D is uncertain. In germline, CDR1 is SGDLS, CDR2 YYNGEE. V was cut by 3 bases and J by 3 bases, with 9 bases left in between. The CDR3 sequence is 13 residues long. Here the CDR3 reads CASSADTDTEAFF. DNA for the CDR3: TGTGCCAGCAGCGCCGACACCGACACTGAAGCTTTCTTT. Based on the CDR3 plus reference TRBV9 and TRBJ1-1, the full variable domain is DSGVTQTPKHLITATGQRVTLRCSPRSGDLSVYWYQQSLDQGLQFLIQYYNGEERAKGNILERFSAQQFPDLHSELNLSSLELGDSALYFCASSADTDTEAFFGQGTRLTVV.

V gene TRBV9 combines with J gene TRBJ2-7; D is possibly TRBD1 (5 bases). The CDR3 contains 14 residues. Germline V gene data show CDR1 as SGDLS and CDR2 as YYNGEE. The germline V and J ends were trimmed by 1 base and 5 bases, with 13 bases remaining between them. The CDR3 DNA reads as TGTGCCAGCAGCGTACAGGGTTCCATCCACGAGCAGTACTTC. Amino acids: CASSVQGSIHEQYF.

The chain links TRBV7-8 to TRBJ2-3; TRBD2 aligns across 7 bases. V shed 7 bases, J shed 3 bases, and the junction held 7 bases outside the gene matches. The germline V gene has CDR1 SGHVS and CDR2 FQNEAQ. The CDR3 sequence is 14 residues long. The CDR3 nucleotides are TGTGCCAGCACTCGTCGGCGGGAGACAGATACGCAGTATTTT. It codes for CASTRRRETDTQYF.

The gene calls are TRBV2 and TRBJ2-5; D gene uncertain. The germline CDR1 and CDR2 sequences are SNHLY and FYNNEI. The CDR3 has 11 amino acids. V lost 8 bases and J lost 5, with 9 bases in between. As DNA, the CDR3 is TGTGCCAGCGTCGACTGGGAGACCCAGTACTTC. Protein: CASVDWETQYF.

The chain is built from TRBV6-5 and TRBJ1-3, with a weak D call TRBD1 (6 bases). Trimming took off 6 bases at V and 4 bases at J, with 16 bases between the two ends. This CDR3 is 15 amino acids long. Per the germline V gene, CDR1 is MNHEY and CDR2 is SVGAGI. The CDR3 bases are TGTGCCAGCAGCCGAGACGGGGGCAGCGGAAACACCATATATTTT. Translated: CASSRDGGSGNTIYF.

This chain connects TRBV3-1 (or the pseudogene TRBV3-2) to TRBJ2-7; 15 nucleotides agree with TRBD2. J lost 2 bases, V lost 2 bases, and 4 bases had no gene match. The CDR3 has 17 amino acids. Germline V CDR1 and CDR2: LGHDT, YNNKEL (reference sequence). In DNA form, the CDR3 reads TGTGCCAGCAGCCAAAGAGGACTAGCGGGAGGGCCCTACGAGCAGTACTTC. As protein: CASSQRGLAGGPYEQYF.